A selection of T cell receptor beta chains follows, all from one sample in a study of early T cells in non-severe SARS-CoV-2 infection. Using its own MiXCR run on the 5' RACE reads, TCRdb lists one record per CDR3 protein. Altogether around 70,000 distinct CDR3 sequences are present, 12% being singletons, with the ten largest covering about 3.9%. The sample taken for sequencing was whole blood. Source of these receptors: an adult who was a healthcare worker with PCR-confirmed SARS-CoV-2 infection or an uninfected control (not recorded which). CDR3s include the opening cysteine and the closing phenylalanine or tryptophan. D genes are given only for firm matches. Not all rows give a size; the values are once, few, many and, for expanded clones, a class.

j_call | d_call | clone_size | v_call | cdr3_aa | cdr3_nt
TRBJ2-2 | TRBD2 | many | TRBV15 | CATSRVRQGLTSGMNTGELFF | TGTGCCACCAGCAGAGTCCGGCAGGGACTGACTAGCGGGATGAACACCGGGGAGCTGTTTTTT
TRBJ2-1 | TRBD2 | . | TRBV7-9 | CASVGGLAGEYYNEQFF | TGTGCCAGCGTTGGGGGGCTAGCGGGAGAGTATTACAATGAGCAGTTCTTC
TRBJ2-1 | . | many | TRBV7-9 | CASSLGTLYNEQFF | TGTGCCAGCAGCCTCGGGACCCTATACAATGAGCAGTTCTTC
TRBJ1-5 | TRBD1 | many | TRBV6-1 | CASSADRAQPQHF | TGTGCCAGCAGTGCGGACAGGGCCCAGCCCCAGCATTTT
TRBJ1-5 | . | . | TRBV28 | CASSRPYQPQHF | TGTGCCAGCAGTCGTCCGTATCAGCCCCAGCATTTT
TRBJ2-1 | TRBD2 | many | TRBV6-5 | CASRSGGYNEQFF | TGTGCCAGCAGAAGCGGGGGATACAATGAGCAGTTCTTC
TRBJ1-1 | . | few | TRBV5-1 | CASSSNRRNTEAFF | TGCGCCAGCAGCTCCAATAGAAGGAACACTGAAGCTTTCTTT
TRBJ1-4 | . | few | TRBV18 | CASSPELLKGLFF | TGTGCCAGCTCACCAGAATTATTAAAGGGGCTGTTTTTT
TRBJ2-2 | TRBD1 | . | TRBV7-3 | CASSSRTGSNTGELFF | TGTGCCAGCAGCTCTCGGACAGGCTCTAACACCGGGGAGCTGTTTTTT
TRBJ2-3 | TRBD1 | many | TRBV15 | CATSREGQGADTQYF | TGTGCCACCAGCAGAGAGGGACAGGGCGCAGATACGCAGTATTTT
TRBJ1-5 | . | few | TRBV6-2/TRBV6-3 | CASSHTGNRVLYSNQPQHF | TGTGCCAGCAGTCACACCGGGAACAGAGTTCTTTATAGCAATCAGCCCCAGCATTTT
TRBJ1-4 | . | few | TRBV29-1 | CSALPGRNEKLFF | TGCAGCGCCCTCCCTGGACGTAATGAAAAACTGTTTTTT
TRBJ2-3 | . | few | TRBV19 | CASMDTSGGAPDTQYF | TGTGCCAGTATGGACACCTCGGGCGGGGCCCCAGATACGCAGTATTTT
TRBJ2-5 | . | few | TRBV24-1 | CATSDSEMTYQETQYF | TGTGCCACCAGTGATTCCGAAATGACGTACCAAGAGACCCAGTACTTC
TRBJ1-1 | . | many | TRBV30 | CAWSVGTEAFF | TGTGCCTGGAGTGTTGGGACTGAAGCTTTCTTT
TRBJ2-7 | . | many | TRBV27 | CASSLYSYEQYF | TGTGCCAGCAGTCTGTACTCCTACGAGCAGTACTTC
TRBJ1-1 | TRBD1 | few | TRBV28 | CASSQTGGGWAEAFF | TGTGCCAGCAGTCAAACAGGGGGCGGATGGGCTGAAGCTTTCTTT
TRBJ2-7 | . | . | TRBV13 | CASSLRQEPYEQYF | TGTGCCAGCAGCCTTCGACAGGAGCCCTACGAGCAGTACTTC
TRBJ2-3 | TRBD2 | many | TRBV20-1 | CSARRGSTDTQYF | TGCAGTGCTAGGCGGGGGAGCACAGATACGCAGTATTTT